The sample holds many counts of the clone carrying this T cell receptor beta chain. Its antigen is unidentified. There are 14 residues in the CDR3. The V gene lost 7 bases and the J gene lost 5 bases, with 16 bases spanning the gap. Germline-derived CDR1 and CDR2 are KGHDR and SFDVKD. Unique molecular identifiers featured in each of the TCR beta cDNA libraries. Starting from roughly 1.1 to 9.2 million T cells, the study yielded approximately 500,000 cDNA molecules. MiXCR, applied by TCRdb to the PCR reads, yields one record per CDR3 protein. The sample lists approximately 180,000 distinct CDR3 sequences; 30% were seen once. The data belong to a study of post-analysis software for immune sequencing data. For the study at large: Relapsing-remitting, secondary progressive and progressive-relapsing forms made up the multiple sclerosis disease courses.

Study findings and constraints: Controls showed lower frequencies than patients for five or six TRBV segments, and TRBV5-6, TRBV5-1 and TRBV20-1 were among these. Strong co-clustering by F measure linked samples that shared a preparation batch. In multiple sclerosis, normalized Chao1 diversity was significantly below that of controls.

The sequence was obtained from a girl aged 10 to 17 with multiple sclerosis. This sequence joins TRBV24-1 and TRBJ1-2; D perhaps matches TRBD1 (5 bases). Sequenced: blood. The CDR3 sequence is CATRRGIIKYGYTF. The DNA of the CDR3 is TGTGCCACCAGGCGGGGGATCATTAAGTATGGCTACACCTTC.